These 5 T cell receptor beta chains share one sample of origin, sequenced in a study of neurological immune-mediated disorders. In TCRdb, the 5' RACE reads were re-called with MiXCR into one record per CDR3 protein. Among fewer than 30,000 distinct CDR3 sequences listed, 6.7% were seen once. Input material: PBMCs. The receptor set was obtained from a woman in her thirties or forties in good health.

This clonotype was detected many times. The J gene is TRBJ1-3, the V gene TRBV10-3; 8 nucleotides align to TRBD1. The J segment lost 2 bases and the V segment lost 3 bases, leaving 9 bases of the junction unmatched. This CDR3 comprises 17 residues. In germline, CDR1 is ENHRY, CDR2 SYGVKD. The chain's CDR3 is CAISDRRGTGTGNTIYF. The CDR3 nucleotides are TGTGCCATCAGTGACCGGCGCGGGACAGGAACTGGAAACACCATATATTTT.

In this sample, this clonotype turned up many times. The chain has TRBV7-2 and TRBJ1-1; 7 nucleotides match TRBD1. The CDR3 is made up of 13 amino acids. Per germline, CDR1 SGHTA and CDR2 FQGNSA. V dropped 5 bases and J dropped 10; count of bases not matched to a gene: 10. This CDR3 reads CASSNRGPEGAFF. The CDR3 DNA is TGTGCCAGCAGCAACAGGGGACCTGAGGGAGCTTTCTTT.

This clonotype was seen repeatedly, ten times or more. The chain is built from TRBV20-1 and TRBJ2-1; 7 positions match TRBD2. The CDR3 runs 15 residues. Unmatched junction bases numbered 11, after V lost 3 bases and J lost 6 bases. Germline assignment: CDR1 DFQATT and CDR2 SNEGSKA (reference sequence). The CDR3 reads CSASGAGGRGNEQFF. In DNA form, the CDR3 reads TGCAGTGCTAGCGGCGCCGGTGGGAGGGGCAATGAGCAGTTCTTC.

Sample share makes this clonotype medium-sized. The chain is built from TRBV6-5 and TRBJ1-2; 7 bases agree with TRBD1. CDR1 is MNHEY, CDR2 SVGAGI, per germline. Losses at the gene ends were 5 bases for V and 7 bases for J; bases not matched to a gene: 7. The CDR3 extends over 13 amino acids. The CDR3 reads CASSNRDRVGYTF. CDR3 sequence (DNA): TGTGCCAGCAGTAACCGGGACAGAGTTGGCTACACCTTC.

This clonotype was found many times. V gene TRBV29-1 combines with J gene TRBJ1-1, with D unresolved. Germline CDR1 and CDR2: SQVTM and ANQGSEA. V was trimmed by 3 bases and J by 6 bases, leaving 14 bases between them. The CDR3 length is 13 residues. CDR3 amino acids: CSVERQINPEAFF. DNA for the CDR3: TGCAGCGTTGAGAGGCAGATTAACCCTGAAGCTTTCTTT.